This T cell receptor beta chain was observed in a study of cytomegalovirus exposure and HLA in healthy donors. The study ran its PCR with 60 Vbeta and 13 Jbeta primers. This table comes from immunoSEQ multiplex PCR, and its TCRdb copy is limited to in-frame clones, with some not included. This sample has about 94,000 clones; about three quarters occur once, and the top ten carry roughly 7%. A remark on this clone: What it recognizes is unknown.

Study-level results: Per a later analysis, roughly 17,000 TCR beta sequences showed association with HLA alleles at 0.05 false discovery rate.

Trimming left V 4 bases short and J 1 base short, with 11 bases between. Germline assignment: CDR1 SGHRS and CDR2 YFSETQ. The CDR3 spans 14 residues. This TCR was sampled from a middle-aged man in good health and CMV-seropositive. The V and J genes are TRBV5-1 and TRBJ1-2; D gene unclear. Specimen: PBMCs. CDR3 in amino acids: CASSANYGNYGYTF. The CDR3 DNA reads as TGCGCCAGCAGCGCGAACTACGGTAACTATGGCTACACCTTC.